A selection of T cell receptor beta chains follows, all from one sample in a study of blood T cells in healthy people across ages. Using its own MiXCR run on the 5' RACE reads, TCRdb lists one record per CDR3 protein. The sample holds roughly 1.5 million distinct CDR3 sequences, about 42% seen once. Sequenced material: blood. Every receptor here comes from a woman younger than 35 in good health. Each CDR3 is given with its conserved first and last residue. A D gene is named only where the DNA matches it firmly. Expanded clones are given a class, and other clones once, few, many or no size at all.

d_call,v_call,clone_size,j_call,cdr3_aa,cdr3_nt
TRBD2,TRBV3-1,once,TRBJ2-7,CASSQGVIRAGRVKGEQYF,TGTGCCAGCAGCCAAGGGGTGATCCGAGCGGGAAGAGTAAAGGGCGAGCAGTACTTC
-,TRBV24-1,-,TRBJ2-5,CATSDSRGETQYF,TGTGCCACCAGTGATTCCCGTGGGGAGACCCAGTACTTC
TRBD1,TRBV5-1,-,TRBJ2-3,CASDQGAGTDTQYF,TGCGCCAGTGACCAGGGGGCTGGCACAGATACGCAGTATTTT
TRBD2,TRBV27,-,TRBJ2-2,CASSLGGSESGELFF,TGTGCCAGCAGTTTGGGAGGGAGTGAGAGCGGGGAGCTGTTTTTT
TRBD2,TRBV2,-,TRBJ2-3,CASSEAGLPTDTQYF,TGTGCCAGCAGTGAAGCGGGACTACCCACGGATACGCAGTATTTT
-,TRBV28,-,TRBJ2-3,CASSSAGQSSTDTQYF,TGTGCCAGCAGTTCGGCGGGACAGTCCTCGACGGATACGCAGTATTTT
TRBD2,TRBV5-6,few,TRBJ2-3,CASSLLAWTDTQYF,TGTGCCAGCAGCTTACTAGCGTGGACAGATACGCAGTATTTT
TRBD2,TRBV9,few,TRBJ2-1,CASSAPTSGGLSSYNEQFF,TGTGCCAGCAGCGCCCCGACTAGCGGGGGCCTTAGCTCCTACAATGAGCAGTTCTTC
-,TRBV7-2,few,TRBJ1-2,CASRWDTVTYGYTF,TGTGCCAGCAGATGGGACACTGTTACCTATGGCTACACCTTC
TRBD2,TRBV7-2,-,TRBJ2-3,CASSLVGLATTDTQYF,TGTGCCAGCAGCTTAGTGGGACTAGCGACCACAGATACGCAGTATTTT
-,TRBV7-2,-,TRBJ2-5,CASSLRKTDFRTQYF,TGTGCCAGCAGCTTAAGGAAGACAGACTTCAGGACCCAGTACTTC
-,TRBV27,few,TRBJ1-1,CASSPQTGNTEAFF,TGTGCCAGCAGCCCGCAGACAGGGAACACTGAAGCTTTCTTT
-,TRBV5-1,-,TRBJ2-7,CASSLSGRTAPDNEQYF,TGCGCCAGCAGCTTGTCCGGACGGACTGCACCTGACAATGAGCAGTACTTC
-,TRBV5-6,-,TRBJ2-3,CASSFRVLTDTQYF,TGTGCCAGCAGCTTCCGGGTTCTGACAGATACGCAGTATTTT
TRBD2,TRBV20-1,-,TRBJ2-1,CSARVGGGREYNEQFF,TGCAGTGCTAGAGTTGGGGGGGGGAGGGAGTACAATGAGCAGTTCTTC
-,TRBV29-1,few,TRBJ1-4,CSVEGGREKLFF,TGCAGCGTTGAAGGAGGGCGGGAAAAACTGTTTTTT
-,TRBV3-1,-,TRBJ2-7,CASGKGVESSYEQYF,TGTGCCAGCGGGAAGGGGGTGGAAAGCTCCTACGAGCAGTACTTC
-,TRBV12-3/TRBV12-4,few,TRBJ2-5,CASSPRVRGLETQYF,TGTGCCAGCAGTCCTAGAGTTCGGGGGTTAGAGACCCAGTACTTC
-,TRBV7-9,many,TRBJ2-7,CASSSGTITYEQYF,TGTGCCAGCAGCTCCGGGACAATAACCTACGAGCAGTACTTC
TRBD2,TRBV7-8,few,TRBJ2-7,CASSLGPSGYEQYF,TGTGCCAGCAGCTTAGGGCCTAGCGGCTACGAGCAGTACTTC
-,TRBV2,-,TRBJ2-3,CASSEYGGLRDTQYF,TGTGCCAGCAGTGAGTACGGGGGCCTCAGGGATACGCAGTATTTT
TRBD1,TRBV11-2,-,TRBJ2-4,CAIGGQGPTKNIQYF,TGTGCCATTGGGGGACAGGGGCCGACCAAAAACATTCAGTACTTC
-,TRBV6-6,-,TRBJ1-5,CASSHRRESNQPQHF,TGTGCCAGCAGTCACCGGAGGGAAAGCAATCAGCCCCAGCATTTT
-,TRBV28,few,TRBJ2-1,CASSYRDGAYNEQFF,TGTGCCAGCAGTTACCGGGACGGAGCCTACAATGAGCAGTTCTTC
-,TRBV29-1,-,TRBJ1-1,CSVEGPLISNTEAFF,TGCAGCGTTGAAGGGCCCTTAATCTCAAACACTGAAGCTTTCTTT
-,TRBV20-1,once,TRBJ2-3,CSAPAGGGWDTQYF,TGCAGTGCTCCTGCAGGAGGAGGGTGGGACACGCAGTATTTT
-,TRBV20-1,-,TRBJ1-1,CSASTAPNTEAFF,TGCAGTGCGAGCACGGCCCCGAACACTGAAGCTTTCTTT
TRBD2,TRBV6-2/TRBV6-3,few,TRBJ2-1,CASRVGLGSYNEQFF,TGTGCCAGCAGGGTAGGACTAGGGAGCTACAATGAGCAGTTCTTC
TRBD2,TRBV29-1,-,TRBJ2-1,CSVEGGLAGYNEQFF,TGCAGCGTTGAGGGGGGTCTAGCGGGCTACAATGAGCAGTTCTTC
-,TRBV27,-,TRBJ2-7,CASSLDSLPSYNEQYF,TGTGCCAGCAGTTTAGACAGTCTTCCCTCCTACAATGAGCAGTACTTC
-,TRBV4-3,-,TRBJ1-1,CASSQEGGPTEAFF,TGCGCCAGCAGCCAAGAAGGTGGGCCCACAGAAGCTTTCTTT
-,TRBV20-1,few,TRBJ1-2,CSAPPPYGYTF,TGCAGTGCTCCGCCTCCGTATGGCTACACCTTC
TRBD2,TRBV10-3,-,TRBJ2-5,CAIGPGLQETQYF,TGTGCCATCGGCCCGGGACTACAAGAGACCCAGTACTTC
TRBD2,TRBV20-1,few,TRBJ2-3,CSAPSGSPTSTDTQYF,TGCAGTGCCCCTAGCGGGAGTCCAACTAGCACAGATACGCAGTATTTT
-,TRBV27,few,TRBJ1-5,CASSLTSGSNQPQHF,TGCGCCAGCAGCTTGACATCGGGGAGCAATCAGCCCCAGCATTTT
TRBD1,TRBV6-2/TRBV6-3,-,TRBJ1-2,CASSYSPGQGFGYTF,TGTGCCAGCAGTTACTCTCCTGGACAGGGTTTTGGCTACACCTTC
TRBD2,TRBV20-1,few,TRBJ2-1,CSARSRDYLPYNEQFF,TGCAGTGCTAGAAGCCGGGACTACCTCCCTTACAATGAGCAGTTCTTC
-,TRBV6-1,-,TRBJ1-5,CASSEGVGFLPQHF,TGTGCCAGCAGTGAAGGTGTAGGGTTCCTGCCCCAGCATTTT
-,TRBV11-2,few,TRBJ1-1,CASSFKRGRTEAFF,TGTGCCAGCAGCTTCAAGCGGGGTAGGACTGAAGCTTTCTTT
-,TRBV12-3/TRBV12-4,-,TRBJ2-2,CASTLTSSGELFF,TGTGCCAGCACCTTAACTTCATCCGGGGAGCTGTTTTTT
-,TRBV2,-,TRBJ2-2,CASTGQSSVTGELFF,TGTGCCAGCACTGGGCAGTCTAGTGTCACCGGGGAGCTGTTTTTT
-,TRBV7-3,-,TRBJ1-1,CASSNIGPSEAFF,TGTGCCAGCAGCAATATAGGACCATCTGAAGCTTTCTTT
-,TRBV7-2,-,TRBJ1-2,CASSGGASYGYTF,TGTGCCAGCAGTGGAGGCGCCTCCTATGGCTACACCTTC
-,TRBV7-9,-,TRBJ2-3,CASSSTEYLRSDTDTQYF,TGTGCCAGCAGCTCGACGGAGTATCTACGGAGCGACACAGATACGCAGTATTTT
TRBD1,TRBV24-1,-,TRBJ2-4,CATSDRKRDRGPLLNIQYF,TGTGCCACCAGTGACCGAAAGAGGGACAGAGGACCTCTCTTAAACATTCAGTACTTC
-,TRBV27,many,TRBJ1-2,CASSREGGDYGYTF,TGTGCCAGCAGCCGGGAGGGGGGGGACTATGGCTACACCTTC
-,TRBV20-1,few,TRBJ2-5,CSARVTGETQYF,TGCAGTGCTAGAGTCACTGGGGAGACCCAGTACTTC
TRBD2,TRBV5-1,once,TRBJ2-1,CASIPGLAGRYNEQFF,TGCGCCAGCATTCCGGGACTAGCGGGGCGATACAATGAGCAGTTCTTC
-,TRBV4-3,-,TRBJ2-7,CASSQASGAYNEQYF,TGCGCCAGCAGCCAAGCCAGCGGTGCCTACAATGAGCAGTACTTC
-,TRBV28,-,TRBJ2-3,CASSLWGRYTDTQYF,TGTGCCAGCAGTTTATGGGGGCGTTACACAGATACGCAGTATTTT
-,TRBV9,-,TRBJ2-1,CASSPPLLDSRGPNEQFF,TGTGCCAGCAGCCCCCCACTCCTGGACAGCAGGGGACCAAATGAGCAGTTCTTC
-,TRBV19,-,TRBJ2-3,CASRGPGTSTDTQYF,TGTGCCAGTAGGGGTCCCGGAACTAGCACAGATACGCAGTATTTT
-,TRBV5-4,-,TRBJ2-7,CASSFRTKDNEQYF,TGTGCCAGCAGCTTTCGGACTAAGGACAATGAGCAGTACTTC